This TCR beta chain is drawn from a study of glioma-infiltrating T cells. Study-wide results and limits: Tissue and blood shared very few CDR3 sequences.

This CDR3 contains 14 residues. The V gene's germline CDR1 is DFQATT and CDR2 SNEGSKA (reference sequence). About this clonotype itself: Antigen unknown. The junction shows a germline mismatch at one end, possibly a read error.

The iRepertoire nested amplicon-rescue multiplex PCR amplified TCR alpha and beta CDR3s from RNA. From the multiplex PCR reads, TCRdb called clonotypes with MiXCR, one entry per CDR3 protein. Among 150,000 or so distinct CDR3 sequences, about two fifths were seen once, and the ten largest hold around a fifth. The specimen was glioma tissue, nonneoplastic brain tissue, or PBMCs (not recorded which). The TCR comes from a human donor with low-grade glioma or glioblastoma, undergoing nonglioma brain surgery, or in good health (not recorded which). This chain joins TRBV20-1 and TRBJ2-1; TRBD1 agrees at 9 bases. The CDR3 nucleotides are TGCAGTAGATACTCCGGGACAGGGAACAATGAGCAGTCCTTC. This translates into CSRYSGTGNNEQSF.